One sample yielded the 32 T cell receptor beta chains listed below, sequenced in a study of OX40 agonist ivuxolimab in advanced cancers. Profiled with immunoSEQ multiplex PCR; TCRdb holds only in-frame clones, not every one. The repertoire holds tens of thousands of clones, with approximately 90% as singletons. The input for sequencing was CD4+ or CD8+ T cells sorted from blood, taken in a trial of the OX40 agonist ivuxolimab. The receptor set was obtained from an adult with an advanced solid tumor such as melanoma, head and neck, liver or kidney cancer.

The chain recombines TRBV30 with TRBJ1-1; D is uncertain. The length of the CDR3 is 13 residues. Looked up from germline, CDR1 is GTSNPN and CDR2 is SVGIG (reference sequence). V lost 2 bases, J lost 1 base, and 8 bases lay in between. The CDR3 spells CAWSTGRNTEAFF. CDR3 nucleotides: TGTGCCTGGAGTACCGGCAGGAACACTGAAGCTTTCTTT.

The chain recombines TRBV11-3 with TRBJ1-1, with TRBD1 identical over 7 bases. The trim removed 2 bases at V and 8 bases at J, leaving 11 bases unmatched. The germline V gene has CDR1 SGHNT and CDR2 YENEEA. This CDR3 region has 15 residues. The DNA of the CDR3 is TGTGCCAGCAGCTTAAGAAAAGGGGGCGCCGAGGAAGCTTTCTTT. This sequence encodes CASSLRKGGAEEAFF.

J is TRBJ1-3 and V is TRBV9, with TRBD1 matching over 7 bases. The CDR3 contains 15 residues. J was trimmed by 4 bases and V by 6 bases; bases with no gene match: 10. The germline V gene encodes CDR1 SGDLS and CDR2 YYNGEE. The CDR3 reads CASNQGVTGGNTIYF. The CDR3 bases are TGTGCCAGCAATCAGGGGGTCACAGGGGGAAACACCATATATTTT.

The rearrangement uses TRBV10-3 and TRBJ2-1; D possibly corresponds to TRBD2 (5 bases). Trimming removed 10 bases at V and 6 bases at J, with 10 bases between. The CDR3 extends over 11 amino acids. Per germline, CDR1 ENHRY and CDR2 SYGVKD. The CDR3 DNA is TGTGCCACCGGACTCGCCAATGAGCAGTTCTTC. Translated: CATGLANEQFF.

J is TRBJ1-5 and V is TRBV10-3, with TRBD1 identical over 7 bases. From germline, CDR1 is ENHRY and CDR2 SYGVKD. V trimming: 0 bases; J trimming: 2 bases; junction bases outside the gene matches: 1. The CDR3 totals 15 residues. As DNA, the CDR3 is TGTGCCATCAGTGAGTCGGGGACAGGCAATCAGCCCCAGCATTTT. Translated, it gives CAISESGTGNQPQHF.

The chain has TRBV29-1 and TRBJ2-1; 10 bases agree with TRBD2. The CDR3 sequence is 15 residues long. Germline V gives CDR1 SQVTM, CDR2 ANQGSEA. The V segment lost 3 bases and the J segment 9 bases; nucleotides outside the gene matches: 11. The CDR3 sequence is CSVEPRLAGVGEQFF. As DNA, the CDR3 is TGCAGCGTTGAGCCTCGTCTAGCGGGAGTGGGTGAGCAGTTCTTC.

This clone was observed once. The chain joins TRBV18 to TRBJ2-3, with 12 bases that match TRBD2. V dropped 3 bases and J dropped 4; count of bases not matched to a gene: 11. Germline-derived CDR1 and CDR2 are KGHSH and LQKENI. CDR3 length equals 18 residues. The CDR3, as DNA: TGTGCCAGCTCACCGCGACTAGCGGGAGCCACCGGGGCAGATACGCAGTATTTT. It encodes CASSPRLAGATGADTQYF.

The chain joins TRBV5-8 to TRBJ2-2; TRBD1 agrees at 7 bases. CDR3 length: 16 residues. Trimming at V came to 2 bases and at J to 2 bases, leaving 6 bases not matched to a gene. CDR1 is SGHTS and CDR2 is YDEGEE in the germline V gene. This chain's CDR3 is CASSFFGTANTGELFF. As DNA, the CDR3 is TGTGCCAGCAGCTTTTTTGGGACAGCAAACACCGGGGAGCTGTTTTTT.

The chain links TRBV10-3 to TRBJ2-7, with 14 bases identical to TRBD2. CDR1 and CDR2 from the germline V gene are ENHRY and SYGVKD. The CDR3 totals 17 residues. Unmatched junction bases numbered 10, after V lost 6 bases and J lost 3 bases. CDR3 residues: CAIRGTSGSPLIYEQYF. The CDR3 bases are TGTGCCATCAGGGGGACTAGCGGGAGCCCCCTCATCTACGAGCAGTACTTC.

V gene TRBV19 combines with J gene TRBJ1-5; D possibly corresponds to TRBD1 (5 bases). There are 16 residues in the CDR3. CDR1 and CDR2 from the germline V gene are LNHDA and SQIVND (reference sequence). V shed 2 bases and J shed 3 bases, with 14 bases lying between them. This CDR3 reads CASSISDVGANQPQHF. In nucleotides, the CDR3 is TGTGCCAGTAGTATAAGTGACGTTGGGGCCAATCAGCCCCAGCATTTT.

The rearrangement uses TRBV2 and TRBJ2-1; 14 nucleotides line up with TRBD2. The V segment lost 6 bases and the J segment 6 bases; nucleotides outside the gene matches: 10. The germline gives CDR1 SNHLY, CDR2 FYNNEI. The CDR3 runs 17 residues. For the CDR3, the DNA is TGTGCCAGCAGGAGAGGGACTAGCGGGGGTCTTGTCAATGAGCAGTTCTTC. This codes for CASRRGTSGGLVNEQFF.

The CDR3 DNA sequence: TGTGCCAGCAGTTTAAGAGGGGGCACAGATACGCAGTATTTT. Protein: CASSLRGGTDTQYF. This rearrangement joins TRBV27 to TRBJ2-3; D may correspond to TRBD1 or TRBD2 (5 bases each). CDR3 length: 14 amino acids. V lost 2 bases to trimming and J lost 1 base, with 7 bases between them. The V gene's germline CDR1 is MNHEY and CDR2 SMNVEV (reference sequence).

The J gene is TRBJ2-7, the V gene TRBV9; 7 positions agree with TRBD1. J was trimmed by 6 bases and V by 0 bases; bases with no gene match: 6. The CDR3 runs 14 residues. Germline V CDR1 and CDR2: SGDLS, YYNGEE. This CDR3 is CASSVDQGVSEQYF. The CDR3 coding sequence is TGTGCCAGCAGCGTAGATCAGGGGGTAAGCGAGCAGTACTTC.

The V and J genes are TRBV28 and TRBJ1-2, with 9 nucleotides matching TRBD1. Germline CDR1 reads MDHEN; CDR2 reads SYDVKM. The CDR3 is 16 amino acids. Unmatched junction bases numbered 9, after V lost 3 bases and J lost 4 bases. CDR3 amino acids: CASSFAGQGSFYGYTF. CDR3 bases: TGTGCCAGCAGTTTCGCGGGACAGGGATCCTTCTATGGCTACACCTTC.

The chain has TRBV4-3 and TRBJ2-7; TRBD1 is a possible D gene (6 bases). The ends were cut back, 1 base at V and 2 bases at J, with 12 bases in the middle. Germline assignment: CDR1 LGHNA and CDR2 YSLEER. The CDR3 runs 15 residues. In DNA, the CDR3 is TGCGCCAGCAGCCAAGGAGCAGCAGGGGCCTACGAGCAGTACTTC. Translated, it gives CASSQGAAGAYEQYF.

J is TRBJ2-7 and V is TRBV4-3; D is unclear. This CDR3 region has 13 residues. From germline, CDR1 is LGHNA and CDR2 YSLEER. The V end lost 1 base, the J end lost 4 bases, and 8 bases lay between the germline ends. In DNA form, the CDR3 reads TGCGCCAGCAGCCAAGTCCCCGGGTACGAGCAGTACTTC. Translated, it gives CASSQVPGYEQYF.

This chain connects TRBV5-4 to TRBJ1-4; no clear D. Trimming removed 4 bases at V and 0 bases at J, with 7 bases between. CDR3 length equals 14 residues. Germline values: CDR1 SGHNT, CDR2 YYREEE (reference sequence). The CDR3 loop reads CASSREATNEKLFF. For the CDR3, the DNA is TGTGCCAGCAGCCGAGAAGCAACTAATGAAAAACTGTTTTTT.

The chain carries TRBV19 and TRBJ2-1; 7 bases line up with TRBD2. This CDR3 region has 14 residues. Germline CDR1 and CDR2: LNHDA and SQIVND (reference sequence). Losses at the gene ends were 5 bases for V and 4 bases for J; bases not matched to a gene: 5. CDR3: CASSEASGYNEQFF. In DNA form, the CDR3 reads TGTGCCAGTAGTGAGGCTAGCGGATACAATGAGCAGTTCTTC.

This chain links TRBV5-1 with TRBJ2-7; the match to TRBD1 covers 10 bases. V was pared by 4 bases and J by 6 bases, with 10 bases of the junction left unmatched. The V gene's germline CDR1 is SGHRS and CDR2 YFSETQ. The CDR3 contains 15 residues. The CDR3 protein is CASSNTGTGVSEQYF. CDR3 DNA sequence: TGCGCCAGCAGCAATACCGGGACAGGGGTAAGCGAGCAGTACTTC. Together with reference TRBV5-1 and TRBJ2-7, the CDR3 gives the full variable domain: KAGVTQTPRYLIKTRGQQVTLSCSPISGHRSVSWYQQTPGQGLQFLFEYFSETQRNKGNFPGRFSGRQFSNSRSEMNVSTLELGDSALYLCASSNTGTGVSEQYFGPGTRLTVT.

The V and J genes are TRBV6-6 and TRBJ2-1; 12 bases fit TRBD2. Unmatched junction bases numbered 3, after V lost 5 bases and J lost 7 bases. Germline V CDR1 and CDR2: MNHNY, SVGAGI (reference sequence). This CDR3 spans 14 amino acids. The CDR3 loop reads CASSPSGRGNEQFF. The CDR3 DNA is TGTGCCAGCAGTCCTAGCGGGAGGGGTAATGAGCAGTTCTTC.

The chain has TRBV6-5 and TRBJ2-7; 14 nucleotides line up with TRBD2. The CDR3 is 15 amino acids. With 6 bases clipped from V and 9 bases from J, the junction kept 10 bases outside the gene matches. Germline-derived CDR1 and CDR2 are MNHEY and SVGAGI. The CDR3: CASRFGTSGGQGQYF. The DNA of the CDR3 is TGTGCCAGCAGGTTCGGGACTAGCGGGGGCCAGGGGCAGTACTTC.

This chain uses TRBV5-6 with TRBJ2-4; tentative D call: TRBD2 (5 bases). Germline assignment: CDR1 SGHDT and CDR2 YYEEEE. The ends were cut back, 4 bases at V and 4 bases at J, with 15 bases in the middle. The CDR3 has 15 amino acids. The CDR3 loop reads CASSPRGAVKNIQYF. The CDR3 coding sequence is TGTGCCAGCAGCCCCCGGGGAGCGGTAAAAAACATTCAGTACTTC.

The chain recombines TRBV7-2 with TRBJ2-7; D is perhaps TRBD1 (5 bases). The CDR3 is 12 amino acids. Trimming left V 2 bases short and J 7 bases short, with 9 bases between. Per the germline V gene, CDR1 is SGHTA and CDR2 is FQGNSA. This CDR3 reads CASSLPAGEQYF. CDR3 coding DNA: TGTGCCAGCAGCTTACCGGCAGGGGAGCAGTACTTC.

V is TRBV27 and J is TRBJ2-1; 12 positions agree with TRBD2. V trimming: 2 bases; J trimming: 0 bases; junction bases outside the gene matches: 11. The CDR3 extends over 20 amino acids. Germline loops: CDR1 MNHEY, CDR2 SMNVEV (reference sequence). The CDR3 is CASSLLQWTSGDSSYNEQFF. The CDR3, as DNA: TGTGCCAGCAGTTTACTCCAGTGGACTAGCGGGGACTCCTCCTACAATGAGCAGTTCTTC.

V gene TRBV7-2 combines with J gene TRBJ2-1; 12 bases align to TRBD2. The CDR3 consists of 18 residues. Looked up from germline, CDR1 is SGHTA and CDR2 is FQGNSA. After removal of 7 bases from V and 5 bases from J, the junction contained 15 bases not matched to a gene. CDR3 region: CASTSGGGLAGTNNEQFF. CDR3 bases: TGTGCCAGCACCTCGGGGGGAGGACTAGCGGGGACTAACAATGAGCAGTTCTTC.

The rearrangement links TRBV9 to TRBJ1-4; weak D call: TRBD1 (6 bases). This CDR3 is 13 amino acids long. The ends were cut back, 4 bases at V and 6 bases at J, with 10 bases in the middle. Per the germline V gene, CDR1 is SGDLS and CDR2 is YYNGEE. DNA for the CDR3: TGTGCCAGCAGCCAGGGGAGGGATGAAAAACTGTTTTTT. Translated: CASSQGRDEKLFF.

This sequence joins TRBV5-1 and TRBJ2-3, with TRBD1 as a possible D gene (6 bases). Germline-derived CDR1 and CDR2 are SGHRS and YFSETQ. The CDR3 consists of 13 residues. The ends were cut back, 2 bases at V and 4 bases at J, with 8 bases in the middle. Here the CDR3 DNA reads TGCGCCAGCAGCTTAGGACAGTCAGATACGCAGTATTTT. Encoded protein: CASSLGQSDTQYF.

V gene TRBV7-9 combines with J gene TRBJ1-3; D unresolved. Between the trimmed V and J ends, which lost 1 base and 0 bases, there was a span of 13 bases. CDR3 length: 17 residues. The V gene's germline CDR1 is SEHNR and CDR2 FQNEAQ (reference sequence). For the CDR3, the DNA is TGTGCCAGCAGCTTAGTCGCGGCAGGCAACTCTGGAAACACCATATATTTT. Amino acid sequence: CASSLVAAGNSGNTIYF.

The rearrangement joins TRBV15 to TRBJ1-4, with TRBD1 matching 8 bases. CDR1 and CDR2 from the germline V gene are LNHNV and YYDKDF (reference sequence). V lost 1 base to trimming and J lost 14 bases; unmatched junction nucleotides: 12. This CDR3 has 15 amino acids. In nucleotides, the CDR3 is TGTGCCACCAGCAGAGCAAGGGCAGGGGGCGACACCCTGTTTTTT. This encodes CATSRARAGGDTLFF.

This clone appeared a single time. The chain joins TRBV7-8 to TRBJ2-7; D remains unclear. V was clipped by 5 bases and J by 3 bases, with 5 bases between them. Germline CDR1 reads SGHVS; CDR2 reads FQNEAQ. The CDR3 is 11 residues long. CDR3 region: CASSEHYEQYF. CDR3 in DNA: TGTGCCAGCAGCGAGCACTACGAGCAGTACTTC.

The rearrangement uses TRBV29-1 and TRBJ2-1; D may match TRBD1 or TRBD2 (6 bases each). This CDR3 has 14 residues. Trimming stripped 3 bases from V and 10 bases from J, with 19 bases between. The germline V gene has CDR1 SQVTM and CDR2 ANQGSEA. In DNA, the CDR3 is TGCAGCGTTGAGGCACAGGGCGGGGTGAGGGAGCAGTTCTTC. This translates into CSVEAQGGVREQFF.

The chain has TRBV7-2 and TRBJ2-5; TRBD2 aligns across 7 bases. CDR1 is SGHTA, CDR2 FQGNSA, per germline. This CDR3 spans 15 amino acids. Trimming at V came to 3 bases and at J to 5 bases, leaving 9 bases not matched to a gene. The CDR3 loop is CASSFNGAGAETQYF. CDR3 in DNA: TGTGCCAGCAGCTTTAACGGGGCGGGAGCGGAGACCCAGTACTTC.